The 18 T cell receptor beta chains listed next were all sequenced from one sample in a study of T cells in Graves' hyperthyroidism and ophthalmopathy. Amplified TCR beta CDR3 regions came from RNA transcripts. Primed by the HTBI set, a first-round RT-PCR was run on the TCR CDR3. Via MiXCR, TCRdb re-called the multiplex PCR reads, giving one row per CDR3 protein. Of a few hundred thousand distinct CDR3 sequences listed, 15% to 20% are singletons. The specimen was blood. The receptors were gathered from a woman aged 40-49 years with Graves' ophthalmopathy.

This clonotype was picked up a small number of times. A much larger clonotype is one base distant, so this may be a read error. The conserved phenylalanine or tryptophan is not found at the CDR3 terminus, so this likely reflects a read error. The chain recombines TRBV2 with TRBJ1-2, with D perhaps matching TRBD1 (6 bases). V lost 9 bases to trimming and J lost 5 bases, with 16 bases between them. Germline CDR1 and CDR2: SNHLY and FYNNEI. The CDR3 extends over 13 amino acids. In nucleotides, the CDR3 is TGTGCCAGTCGCCCGGACAGCGGGTATGGCTACACCCTC. Translation: CASRPDSGYGYTL.

This clonotype was detected ten times or more. The chain recombines TRBV12-3 or TRBV12-4 with TRBJ1-2; D is undetermined. Trimming removed 8 bases at V and 4 bases at J, with 23 bases between. The CDR3 length is 16 residues. The CDR3 DNA sequence: TGTGCCAGCCGCCCCGGAGAGGCATCTCTTACCTATGGCTACACCTTC. Amino acids: CASRPGEASLTYGYTF.

This clonotype was recorded at least ten times. J is TRBJ1-5 and V is TRBV24-1; D perhaps matches TRBD1 (5 bases). CDR3 length equals 13 residues. Germline CDR1 and CDR2: KGHDR and SFDVKD. Trimming stripped 5 bases from V and 6 bases from J, with 10 bases between. CDR3 DNA: TGTGCCACCAGTGTGCAGGGCGGTCAGCCCCAGCATTTT. Its translation is CATSVQGGQPQHF.

The chain joins TRBV30 to TRBJ1-6, with D unresolved. Per the germline V gene, CDR1 is GTSNPN and CDR2 is SVGIG (reference sequence). Deletions cut 1 base from V and 4 bases from J, with 8 bases between. This CDR3 contains 14 residues. The CDR3 coding sequence is TGTGCCTGGAGTGGCAGAAGGTATAATTCACCCCTCCACTTT. This gives the protein CAWSGRRYNSPLHF.

This clonotype was seen many times. The rearrangement uses TRBV30 and TRBJ2-4; a possible D gene is TRBD1 (6 bases). The V gene's germline CDR1 is GTSNPN and CDR2 SVGIG (reference sequence). V was shortened by 1 base and J by 1 base, with 11 bases between the two germline ends. There are 15 residues in the CDR3. The CDR3 sequence: CAWSEGGLAKNIQYF. The DNA of the CDR3 is TGTGCCTGGAGTGAAGGGGGTTTGGCCAAAAACATTCAGTACTTC.

This clonotype has at least ten counts. The chain joins TRBV6-1 to TRBJ1-5; a weak D match, TRBD1 (5 bases). CDR1 MNHNS and CDR2 SASEGT come from the germline V gene. The CDR3 is made up of 14 amino acids. Trimming stripped 6 bases from V and 3 bases from J, with 12 bases between. In nucleotides, the CDR3 is TGTGCCAGCAGGGAAACAGGTTCCAATCAGCCCCAGCATTTT. Translation gives CASRETGSNQPQHF.

This clonotype was observed many times. A clone one base away is much larger, so this may be a read error. The chain combines TRBV27 with TRBJ2-5; D uncertain. This CDR3 is 19 amino acids long. In germline, CDR1 is MNHEY, CDR2 SMNVEV (reference sequence). V was trimmed by 6 bases and J by 9 bases, leaving 35 bases between them. The CDR3 spells CASSPVLGGPSPPSEAQYF. CDR3 in DNA: TGTGCCAGCAGCCCTGTCTTGGGCGGCCCAAGTCCCCCGAGTGAGGCCCAGTACTTC.

This clonotype was picked up many times. The chain has TRBV7-2 and TRBJ2-7; TRBD2 agrees at 7 bases. The CDR3 totals 15 residues. With 3 bases clipped from V and 1 base from J, the junction kept 6 bases outside the gene matches. CDR1 is SGHTA and CDR2 is FQGNSA in the germline V gene. CDR3 nucleotide sequence: TGTGCCAGCAGCTTGAGCGGGACTTCTTCCTACGAGCAGTACTTC. This sequence encodes CASSLSGTSSYEQYF.

In its sample, this clonotype was seen a few times. This chain connects TRBV9 to TRBJ1-1; unclear D gene. This CDR3 spans 13 amino acids. Looked up from germline, CDR1 is SGDLS and CDR2 is YYNGEE. Trimming stripped 5 bases from V and 8 bases from J, with 16 bases between. CDR3 in amino acids: CASSRDGAGEAFF. CDR3 coding DNA: TGTGCCAGCAGTCGAGATGGTGCAGGCGAAGCTTTCTTT.

This clonotype occurred many times. The chain joins TRBV7-6 to TRBJ2-7; D is possibly TRBD2 (6 bases). Germline V gene data show CDR1 as SGHVS and CDR2 as FNYEAQ. The CDR3 is made up of 14 amino acids. V lost 3 bases, J lost 5 bases, and 14 bases lay in between. CDR3 DNA sequence: TGTGCCAGCAGCTTTTTTGGAGGGACCCACGAGCAGTACTTC. Its protein product is CASSFFGGTHEQYF.

This clonotype was recorded many times. V usage is TRBV11-2 and J usage is TRBJ2-2, with D hard to call. CDR1 is SGHAT and CDR2 is FQNNGV in the germline V gene. The V and J ends lost 5 bases and 6 bases respectively, with 10 bases between them. The CDR3 loop spans 13 amino acids. CDR3 sequence: CASSIRPPGELFF. The CDR3 DNA is TGTGCCAGCAGCATCAGACCCCCCGGGGAGCTGTTTTTT. Looking up the rest from reference TRBV11-2 and TRBJ2-2 gives the full variable domain: EAGVAQSPRYKIIEKRQSVAFWCNPISGHATLYWYQQILGQGPKLLIQFQNNGVVDDSQLPKDRFSAERLKGVDSTLKIQPAKLEDSAVYLCASSIRPPGELFFGEGSRLTVL.

This clonotype was counted at least ten times. The genes are TRBV5-1 and TRBJ1-6; D remains unclear. The V end lost 0 bases, the J end lost 9 bases, and 13 bases lay between the germline ends. The CDR3 spans 15 residues. CDR1 SGHRS and CDR2 YFSETQ come from the germline V gene. CDR3 DNA sequence: TGCGCCAGCAGCTTGGCATCGTCCGGCGGTTCACCCCTCCACTTT. This encodes CASSLASSGGSPLHF.

The V call is TRBV30, the J call TRBJ1-2; TRBD1 is a possible D gene (5 bases). Germline CDR1 GTSNPN, CDR2 SVGIG (reference sequence). The CDR3 has 11 amino acids. V was pared by 1 base and J by 14 bases, with 14 bases between. CDR3 in amino acids: CAWSEDQRGTF. The CDR3 region has the DNA TGTGCCTGGAGTGAGGACCAGCGGGGGACCTTC. Based on the CDR3 plus reference TRBV30 and TRBJ1-2, the full variable domain is SQTIHQWPATLVQPVGSPLSLECTVEGTSNPNLYWYRQAAGRGLQLLFYSVGIGQISSEVPQNLSASRPQDRQFILSSKKLLLSDSGFYLCAWSEDQRGTFGSGTRLTVV.

This clonotype was detected many times. This chain uses TRBV27 with TRBJ1-1, with TRBD1 as a possible D gene (6 bases). Germline V gene data show CDR1 as MNHEY and CDR2 as SMNVEV (reference sequence). The CDR3 is 12 residues long. Trimming left V 6 bases short and J 10 bases short, with 15 bases between. CDR3: CASSPPGGRAFF. CDR3 nucleotides: TGTGCCAGCAGCCCCCCGGGGGGCAGAGCTTTCTTT.

A few counts support this clonotype. This chain connects TRBV4-2 to TRBJ2-3; 11 bases fit TRBD2. V shed 1 base, J shed 6 bases, and the junction held 9 bases outside the gene matches. Germline CDR1 and CDR2: LGHNA and YNFKEQ. CDR3 size: 17 residues. The CDR3 here is CASSQAEATSGADTQYF. CDR3 DNA sequence: TGTGCCAGCAGCCAAGCGGAGGCGACTAGCGGGGCTGATACGCAGTATTTT.

This clonotype appeared many times. V and J are TRBV12-3 or TRBV12-4 and TRBJ1-1; D is unclear. Trimming pared 7 bases from V and 4 bases from J, leaving 13 bases between. The CDR3 covers 13 residues. The CDR3 DNA reads TGTGCCAGCAACATCCGACCGCTCACTGAAGCTTTCTTT. Its protein product is CASNIRPLTEAFF.

The CDR3 region has the DNA TGTGCCTGGAGTACAGGGGGCATATCCTACGAGCAGTACTTC. Translating gives CAWSTGGISYEQYF. The chain has TRBV30 and TRBJ2-7, with 9 bases identical to TRBD1. The trim removed 2 bases at V and 1 base at J, leaving 3 bases unmatched. Per germline, CDR1 GTSNPN and CDR2 SVGIG (reference sequence). This CDR3 contains 14 residues.

The chain is built from TRBV12-3 or TRBV12-4 and TRBJ2-7; the match to TRBD2 covers 7 bases. Trimming took 3 bases from V and 9 from J; bases not matched to a gene: 5. The CDR3 is 12 amino acids. This CDR3 is CASSLAGVAQYF. The CDR3 nucleotides read TGTGCCAGCAGTTTGGCGGGAGTAGCGCAGTACTTC.